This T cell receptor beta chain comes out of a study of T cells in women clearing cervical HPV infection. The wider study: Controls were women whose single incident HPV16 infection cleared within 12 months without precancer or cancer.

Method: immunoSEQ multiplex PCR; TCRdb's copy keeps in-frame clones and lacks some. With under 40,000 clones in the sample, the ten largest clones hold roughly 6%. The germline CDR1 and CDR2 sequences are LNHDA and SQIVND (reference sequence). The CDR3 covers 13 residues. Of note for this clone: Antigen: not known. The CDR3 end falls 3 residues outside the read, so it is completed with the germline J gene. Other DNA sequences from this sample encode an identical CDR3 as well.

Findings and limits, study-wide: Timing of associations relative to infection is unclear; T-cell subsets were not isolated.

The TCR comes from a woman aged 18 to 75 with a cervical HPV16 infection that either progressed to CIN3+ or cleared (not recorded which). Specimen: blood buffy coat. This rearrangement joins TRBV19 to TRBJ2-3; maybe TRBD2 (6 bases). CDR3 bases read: TGTGCCAGTAGTATCCGGAGGGGAGAGACG. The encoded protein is CASSIRRGET. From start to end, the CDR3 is CASSIRRGETQYF.